This T cell receptor (beta chain) came from a study of blood T cells in healthy people across ages (dated by TCRdb to the mid-2010s). For the study in its entirety: Template switching captured roughly one uniquely barcoded TCR beta cDNA molecule per two T cells in model experiments. Age-related changes in TCR beta repertoire diversity were measured in the study by deep sequencing normalized with unique cDNA molecular identifiers. To avoid experimental bias, donors of different ages were spread randomly across the sequencing lanes. The donors were split into four age groups: young (average around 17 years), middle-aged (about 40), aged (approximately 59) and long-lived (roughly 88). For two donors (one aged 18 to 29 and one aged 80 or older), the study analyzed two additional independent replicas of 1 million unique cDNA reads from the same blood draw. The study at large found these results: A strong correlation was found between observed TCR beta diversity and the percentage of naive T cells measured by flow cytometry. Because the CMV infection status of the donors was unknown, age-related changes in expanded clonotypes may potentially have been confounded. Estimates of total diversity based on one million sequenced T cells were considered lower bounds and underestimates. Conclusive comparison of naive and antigen-experienced compartments was prevented by the profiling of bulk unsorted PBMCs. Compared with the aged group, the long-lived group had more naive CD4+ T cells, fewer expanded clones and increased TCR diversity, suggesting age selection. As age increased, observed TCR beta diversity per million T cells dropped in a roughly linear way, and a significant reduction was already evident by age 40.

The library was made by 5' RACE. TCRdb lists the instrument as Illumina HiSeq 2500. A second roughly 6 to 12 cycle PCR used a sample-barcoded 5' primer and a J-beta primer mix. A unique molecular identifier was introduced onto each TCR beta cDNA molecule by a template-switch 5' adaptor carrying 12 random nucleotides. Each sample yielded at least 2.5 million CDR3-containing paired-end reads. First-strand cDNA was synthesized from all RNA with the Mint cDNA synthesis kit, primed by a TRBC-specific oligonucleotide. After uracil-DNA glycosylase treatment, a first 18-cycle PCR used universal primers M1SS and BC2_uni_R on all cDNA. Per the source publication's procedure: For normalization, 1 million high-quality reads were randomly selected from each sample, with every read carrying a distinct molecular identifier. Instead of being binned into consensus sequences, reads with shared molecular identifiers were discarded. MiTCR, run with a Q25 quality threshold and the strictest error-elimination algorithm, handled CDR3 identification, clonotype clustering and error correction. A nonparametric unseen species model with Euler transformation was used to estimate lower-bound total TCR beta diversity. TCRdb handled the public reads itself, with Q25 trimming in fastp and clone calling in MiXCR, and kept productive beta chains. Entries are consolidated by CDR3 protein sequence, retaining the most common genes and DNA. These V and J calls derive from TCRdb rather than the authors' analysis. This sample gives about 1,400,000 distinct CDR3 sequences in total; approximately 59% of them show up just once. 6.5% to 8.5% of the sample goes to the ten largest clones.

The CDR3 runs 13 residues from the cysteine to the phenylalanine. Of the read, only the CDR3 DNA is kept; its 39 bases are in frame from base 1. CDR1 and CDR2 (LGHDT, YNNKEL) derive from the germline V gene (reference sequence). After removal of 3 bases from V and 6 bases from J, the junction retains 0 bases not matched to a gene. Details on this clonotype: Its antigen specificity is not known. Qualities for individual bases were not recorded, and no much larger clone is one base off.

Donors were a few dozen systemically healthy Caucasian individuals from Russia aged about 6 to 100 years. About 10 milliliters of peripheral blood were collected from each donor into EDTA-treated Vacutainer tubes. PBMCs were isolated by Ficoll-Paque density-gradient centrifugation, with at least 6 million obtained per sample. Trizol reagent was used to extract total RNA from PBMCs, with at least 5.5 micrograms per sample. For every donor, flow cytometry on a PBMC aliquot measured the percentage of naive CD45RAhigh/CD27high T cells. The rearrangement combines TRBV3-1 with TRBJ2-2; 8 of the junction bases match TRBD1. The TCR originated in a man younger than 35 in good health. Material: blood. CDR3 sequence: CASSHRGPGELFF. The nucleotides are TGTGCCAGCAGCCACAGGGGGCCCGGGGAGCTGTTTTTT. Reference TRBV3-1 and TRBJ2-2 proteins supply the regions before and after the CDR3; the full variable domain is: DTAVSQTPKYLVTQMGNDKSIKCEQNLGHDTMYWYKQDSKKFLKIMFSYNNKELIINETVPNRFSPKSPDKAHLNLHINSLELGDSAVYFCASSHRGPGELFFGEGSRLTVL.